A single sample is the source of the 6 T cell receptor beta chains below, sequenced in a study of shared clonotypes between healthy human individuals. This table comes from immunoSEQ multiplex PCR, and its TCRdb copy is limited to in-frame clones, with some not included. Here the sample spans about 2 million clones, 95% being singletons. Specimen: naive CD4+ T cells sorted from blood. The subset denotes: CD45RA+ positively selected. Source of these receptors: a man younger than 35 in good health.

This chain uses TRBV6-5 with TRBJ2-7; 8 bases are shared with TRBD1. With V trimmed by 3 bases and J by 5 bases, 6 bases remained unmatched. Germline CDR1 and CDR2: MNHEY and SVGAGI. The length of the CDR3 is 14 residues. The CDR3 sequence is CASSYTGGIHEQYF. CDR3 coding DNA: TGTGCCAGCAGTTATACAGGGGGGATCCACGAGCAGTACTTC.

The chain joins TRBV7-8 to TRBJ2-1; no reliable D call. Germline CDR1 reads SGHVS; CDR2 reads FQNEAQ. This CDR3 is built from 14 residues. Trimming shortened V by 3 bases and J by 5 bases, and 11 bases separated the two germline ends. CDR3 coding DNA: TGTGCCAGCAGCTTTCGGGCGGCGGACAATGAGCAGTTCTTC. Translation: CASSFRAADNEQFF.

The chain uses TRBV18 and TRBJ1-2; 7 positions match TRBD1. Unmatched junction bases numbered 5, after V lost 6 bases and J lost 4 bases. CDR1 is KGHSH and CDR2 is LQKENI in the germline V gene. The CDR3 is 13 amino acids. The CDR3 region has the DNA TGTGCCAGCTCCTCGGGACAGTTCTATGGCTACACCTTC. Translation: CASSSGQFYGYTF.

The rearrangement links TRBV19 to TRBJ1-2; D is unclear. This CDR3 has 15 amino acids. The germline gives CDR1 LNHDA, CDR2 SQIVND (reference sequence). V was shortened by 1 base and J by 0 bases, with 9 bases between the two germline ends. The CDR3 DNA is TGTGCCAGTAGTATAGTTCACGGCACTAACTATGGCTACACCTTC. This sequence encodes CASSIVHGTNYGYTF.

CDR3 amino acids: CASSWAHPTEAFF. The CDR3 region has the DNA TGTGCCAGCAGCTGGGCCCACCCCACTGAAGCTTTCTTT. The rearrangement joins TRBV7-2 to TRBJ1-1, with D hard to call. Germline CDR1 reads SGHTA; CDR2 reads FQGNSA. V was clipped by 4 bases and J by 4 bases, with 10 bases between them. The CDR3 runs 13 residues. Full variable domain (rest looked up from reference TRBV7-2 and TRBJ1-1): GAGVSQSPSNKVTEKGKDVELRCDPISGHTALYWYRQSLGQGLEFLIYFQGNSAPDKSGLPSDRFSAERTGGSVSTLTIQRTQQEDSAVYLCASSWAHPTEAFFGQGTRLTVV.

The genes are TRBV6-1 and TRBJ1-2; D uncertain. Germline V lookup: CDR1 MNHNS, CDR2 SASEGT. This CDR3 region has 15 residues. V was cut by 7 bases and J by 0 bases, with 15 bases left in between. CDR3 sequence: CASIPGQAANYGYTF. As DNA, the CDR3 is TGTGCCAGCATACCCGGGCAGGCCGCTAACTATGGCTACACCTTC.